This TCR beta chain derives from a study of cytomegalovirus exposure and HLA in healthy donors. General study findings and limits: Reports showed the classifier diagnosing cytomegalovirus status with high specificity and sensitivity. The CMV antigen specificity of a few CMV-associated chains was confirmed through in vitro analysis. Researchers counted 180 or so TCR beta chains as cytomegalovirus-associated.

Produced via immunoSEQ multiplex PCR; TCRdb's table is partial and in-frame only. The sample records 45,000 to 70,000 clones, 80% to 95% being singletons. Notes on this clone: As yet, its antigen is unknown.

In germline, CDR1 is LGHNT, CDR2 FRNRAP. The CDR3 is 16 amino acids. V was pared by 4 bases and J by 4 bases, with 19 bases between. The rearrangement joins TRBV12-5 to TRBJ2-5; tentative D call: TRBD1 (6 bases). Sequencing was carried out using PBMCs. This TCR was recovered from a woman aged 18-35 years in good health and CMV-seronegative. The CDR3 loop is CASGSNTGRLGETQYF. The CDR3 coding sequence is TGTGCTAGTGGTTCGAATACAGGGCGGTTGGGAGAGACCCAGTACTTC. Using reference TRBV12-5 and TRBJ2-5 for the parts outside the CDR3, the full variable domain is DARVTQTPRHKVTEMGQEVTMRCQPILGHNTVFWYRQTMMQGLELLAYFRNRAPLDDSGMPKDRFSAEMPDATLATLKIQPSEPRDSAVYFCASGSNTGRLGETQYFGPGTRLLVL.